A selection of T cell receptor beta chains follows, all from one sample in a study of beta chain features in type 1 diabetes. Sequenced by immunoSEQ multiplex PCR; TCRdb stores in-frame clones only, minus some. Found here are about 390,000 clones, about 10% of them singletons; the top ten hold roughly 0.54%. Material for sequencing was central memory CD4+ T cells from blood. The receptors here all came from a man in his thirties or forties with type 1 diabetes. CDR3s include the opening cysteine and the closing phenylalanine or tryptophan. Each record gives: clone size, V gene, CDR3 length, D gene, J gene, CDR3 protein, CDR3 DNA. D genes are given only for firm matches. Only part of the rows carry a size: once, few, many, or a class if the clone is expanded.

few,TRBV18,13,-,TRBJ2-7,CASSPILEREQYF,TGTGCCAGCTCACCGATCCTTGAGCGGGAGCAGTACTTC
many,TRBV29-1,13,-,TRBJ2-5,CSVESPFQETQYF,TGCAGCGTTGAATCCCCGTTCCAAGAGACCCAGTACTTC
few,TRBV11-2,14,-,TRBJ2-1,CASSSTGTHNEQFF,TGTGCCAGCAGCTCGACTGGTACGCACAATGAGCAGTTCTTC
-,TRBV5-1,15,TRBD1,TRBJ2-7,CASNLAGQGTDEQYF,TGCGCCAGCAACTTGGCGGGACAGGGTACCGACGAGCAGTACTTC
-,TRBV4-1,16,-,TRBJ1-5,CASSQEGQGDNQPQHF,TGCGCCAGCAGCCAAGAAGGGCAGGGTGACAATCAGCCCCAGCATTTT
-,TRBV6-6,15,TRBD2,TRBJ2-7,CASSYGLAGSYEQYF,TGTGCCAGCAGTTACGGACTAGCGGGATCCTACGAGCAGTACTTC
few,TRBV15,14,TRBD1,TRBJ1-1,CATSSRDRNTEAFF,TGTGCCACCAGCAGCCGGGACAGGAACACTGAAGCTTTCTTT
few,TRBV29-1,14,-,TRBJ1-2,CSVGGAGTNYGYTF,TGCAGCGTTGGGGGCGCGGGTACTAACTATGGCTACACCTTC
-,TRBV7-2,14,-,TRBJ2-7,CASSPQKGRDEQYF,TGTGCCAGCAGCCCCCAAAAGGGTCGGGACGAGCAGTACTTC
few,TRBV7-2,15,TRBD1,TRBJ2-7,CASRLGTVNAYEQYF,TGTGCCAGCAGACTTGGGACAGTCAACGCCTACGAGCAGTACTTC
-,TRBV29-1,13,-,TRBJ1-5,CSVGTAKNQPQHF,TGCAGCGTTGGGACAGCTAAAAATCAGCCCCAGCATTTT
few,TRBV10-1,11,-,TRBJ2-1,CASSAYNEQFF,TGCGCCAGCAGTGCATACAATGAGCAGTTCTTC
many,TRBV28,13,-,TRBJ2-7,CASSLGTSYEQYF,TGTGCCAGCAGTTTGGGCACCTCCTACGAGCAGTACTTC
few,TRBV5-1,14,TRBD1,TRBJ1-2,CASSSGTGVDGYTF,TGCGCCAGCAGCTCCGGGACAGGGGTGGATGGCTACACCTTC
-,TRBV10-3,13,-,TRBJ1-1,CAISDSTGTEAFF,TGTGCCATCAGTGATTCCACGGGCACTGAAGCTTTCTTT
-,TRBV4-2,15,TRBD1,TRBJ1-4,CASSQDGTGGEKLFF,TGTGCCAGCAGCCAAGATGGGACAGGGGGTGAAAAACTGTTTTTT
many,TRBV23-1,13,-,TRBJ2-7,CASSRAERYEQYF,TGCGCCAGCAGTCGGGCAGAGCGCTACGAGCAGTACTTC
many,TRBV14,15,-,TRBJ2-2,CASSQVRGYTGELFF,TGTGCCAGCAGCCAAGTAAGGGGATACACCGGGGAGCTGTTTTTT
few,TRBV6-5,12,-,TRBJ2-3,CASSYGEDTQYF,TGTGCCAGCAGTTACGGGGAGGATACGCAGTATTTT
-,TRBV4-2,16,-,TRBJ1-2,CASSQDRPGELGGYTF,TGTGCCAGCAGCCAAGATCGACCAGGGGAGTTAGGTGGCTACACCTTC
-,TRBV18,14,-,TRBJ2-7,CASSPREQALKQYF,TGTGCCAGCTCACCACGGGAGCAGGCTCTCAAGCAGTACTTC
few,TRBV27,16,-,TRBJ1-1,CASSLGRGHSLTEAFF,TGTGCCAGCAGTTTAGGTCGGGGCCATTCTCTCACTGAAGCTTTCTTT
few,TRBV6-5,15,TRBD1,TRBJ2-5,CASSYTQGFYETQYF,TGTGCCAGCAGTTACACACAGGGGTTTTACGAGACCCAGTACTTC
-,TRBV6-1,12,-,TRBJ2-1,CASTGEGNEQFF,TGTGCCAGCACTGGAGAGGGCAATGAGCAGTTCTTC
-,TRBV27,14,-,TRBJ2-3,CASSLGGSTDTQYF,TGTGCCAGCAGTTTAGGAGGTAGCACAGATACGCAGTATTTT